The rows below give T cell receptor beta chains drawn from one sample of a study of T cells in Graves' hyperthyroidism and ophthalmopathy. TCRdb re-analysed the multiplex PCR reads in MiXCR, keeping a single row per CDR3 protein. The sample lists around 250,000 distinct CDR3 sequences, about 25% seen once, with about a third in the top ten. The source material was blood. The receptors originated from a woman in her thirties or forties with Graves' ophthalmopathy. CDR3s include the opening cysteine and the closing phenylalanine or tryptophan. D genes are given only for firm matches. Not all rows give a size; the values are once, few, many and, for expanded clones, a class.

d_call clone_size j_call v_call cdr3_nt cdr3_aa
TRBD2 many TRBJ2-5 TRBV28 TGTGCCAGCAGTTTATACCTAGCGGGAGCGTGGGAGACCCAGTACTTC CASSLYLAGAWETQYF
NA NA TRBJ2-7 TRBV7-2 TGTGCCAGCAGCTCCCAAGCGGTGAGAGAGGAGCAGTACTTC CASSSQAVREEQYF
NA many TRBJ2-5 TRBV27 TGTGCCAGCAGTTTAGAGTTCCGGGTAGGCGAGACCCAGTACTTC CASSLEFRVGETQYF
NA NA TRBJ1-5 TRBV6-5 TGTGCCAGCAGTTACTCGGACTCGTATCAGCCCCAGCATTTT CASSYSDSYQPQHF
TRBD1 few TRBJ1-3 TRBV18 TGTGCCAGCTCACCACCGACAGGGAGAAACACCATATATTTT CASSPPTGRNTIYF
NA NA TRBJ2-1 TRBV6-1 TGTGCCAGCAGAAATACCCGATCTATTCACAATGAGCAGTTCTTC CASRNTRSIHNEQFF
NA many TRBJ1-1 TRBV5-1 TGTGCCAGCAGTCTAAGATGGGACACTGAAGCTTTCTTT CASSLRWDTEAFF
TRBD2 many TRBJ2-7 TRBV6-2/TRBV6-3 TGTGCCAGCAGTTACGGCGGGAGGACCTACGAGCAGTACTTC CASSYGGRTYEQYF
NA many TRBJ1-3 TRBV20-1 TGCAGTGCTATGGGTACCGGAAACACCATATATTTT CSAMGTGNTIYF
NA many TRBJ2-5 TRBV7-2 TGTGCCAGCAGTTGGGGGCAGGGGACAGAGACCCAGTACTTC CASSWGQGTETQYF
TRBD2 few TRBJ2-4 TRBV28 TGTGCCAGCACCCCGGGACTAGCGGGAAGGGACATTCAGTACTTC CASTPGLAGRDIQYF
TRBD1 NA TRBJ2-7 TRBV25-1 TGTGCCAGCACGCAGGGGGACCCCTACGAGCAGTACTTC CASTQGDPYEQYF
TRBD2 many TRBJ2-2 TRBV6-5 TGTGCCAGCAGTTACTCCTTAGCGGGGGAAGTCACCGGGGAGCTGTTTTTT CASSYSLAGEVTGELFF
TRBD1 many TRBJ1-1 TRBV2 TGTGCCAGCAGTGAAGCGACAGGGTGGGGGAACACTGAAGCTTTCTTT CASSEATGWGNTEAFF
NA many TRBJ1-2 TRBV6-1 TGTGCCAGCAGTGAAGCAGGGGATCCCTATGGCTACACCTTC CASSEAGDPYGYTF
TRBD1 many TRBJ2-7 TRBV20-1 TGCAGTGCTTTAACCCCCGGGACAGGGACCACCTACGAGCAGTACTTC CSALTPGTGTTYEQYF